This passage covers 10 T cell receptor beta chains from one sample sequenced in a study of shared clonotypes between healthy human individuals. The data were produced by immunoSEQ multiplex PCR, yet TCRdb's version contains in-frame clones alone and is incomplete. The repertoire includes about 680,000 clones, about 92% of them detected once, and about 24% sits in the top ten. Terminally differentiated effector memory CD45RA+ cells were excluded by CCR7 positive selection of CD45RO-negative cells. Input material: naive CD8+ T cells sorted from blood. Receptors originate from a man aged 25 to 45 in good health.

The V gene is TRBV9, the J gene TRBJ2-3; D possibly matches TRBD1 or TRBD2 (5 bases each). The CDR3 extends over 16 amino acids. The V end lost 3 bases, the J end lost 2 bases, and 16 bases lay between the germline ends. Germline assignment: CDR1 SGDLS and CDR2 YYNGEE. CDR3 loop: CASSDDPGRPTDTQYF. CDR3 sequence (DNA): TGTGCCAGCAGCGACGACCCGGGGCGGCCCACAGATACGCAGTATTTT.

The chain employs TRBV19 and TRBJ2-1; 8 bases are a match to TRBD1. This CDR3 is built from 13 residues. Trimming took 6 bases from V and 8 from J; bases not matched to a gene: 6. The germline CDR1 and CDR2 sequences are LNHDA and SQIVND (reference sequence). The CDR3 here is CASRTGGQDEQFF. CDR3 sequence (DNA): TGTGCCAGTAGAACAGGGGGGCAGGATGAGCAGTTCTTC.

The CDR3 here is CATSTGTGIYEQYF. CDR3 DNA sequence: TGCGCCACCTCAACTGGGACAGGGATCTACGAGCAGTACTTC. This chain links TRBV5-1 with TRBJ2-7; 9 bases are a match to TRBD1. The V gene's germline CDR1 is SGHRS and CDR2 YFSETQ. Trimming removed 9 bases from V and 3 bases from J; junction bases left unmatched: 10. This CDR3 has 14 amino acids. Drawing the rest from reference TRBV5-1 and TRBJ2-7, the complete variable domain is KAGVTQTPRYLIKTRGQQVTLSCSPISGHRSVSWYQQTPGQGLQFLFEYFSETQRNKGNFPGRFSGRQFSNSRSEMNVSTLELGDSALYLCATSTGTGIYEQYFGPGTRLTVT.

A word on this clone: Distinct nucleotide sequences in the sample also encode this CDR3. V gene TRBV7-9 combines with J gene TRBJ2-1; no clear D. The CDR3 consists of 12 residues. Trimming removed 5 bases from V and 6 bases from J, with 8 bases in between. CDR1 SEHNR and CDR2 FQNEAQ come from the germline V gene (reference sequence). CDR3 coding DNA: TGTGCCAGCAGCCCCGGCCCCAATGAGCAGTTCTTC. Protein product: CASSPGPNEQFF. The variable domain in full, completed from reference TRBV7-9 and TRBJ2-1, reads DTGVSQNPRHKITKRGQNVTFRCDPISEHNRLYWYRQTLGQGPEFLTYFQNEAQLEKSRLLSDRFSAERPKGSFSTLEIQRTEQGDSAMYLCASSPGPNEQFFGPGTRLTVL.

The genes are TRBV4-1 and TRBJ1-5, with D unresolved. Germline CDR1 reads MGHRA; CDR2 reads YSYEKL. The V end lost 4 bases, the J end lost 3 bases, and 7 bases lay between the germline ends. The CDR3 spans 13 residues. The CDR3 sequence: CASSPNVNQPQHF. The CDR3, as DNA: TGCGCCAGCAGCCCGAACGTCAATCAGCCCCAGCATTTT.

V usage is TRBV11-2 and J usage is TRBJ2-7, with 10 bases matching TRBD2. In germline, CDR1 is SGHAT, CDR2 FQNNGV. Trimming removed 5 bases from V and 6 bases from J; junction bases left unmatched: 16. This CDR3 is 17 amino acids long. This CDR3 reads CASSGLGLAGVRGEQYF. The DNA for the CDR3 is TGTGCCAGCAGCGGGTTGGGGCTAGCGGGAGTCAGGGGCGAGCAGTACTTC. Looking up the rest from reference TRBV11-2 and TRBJ2-7 gives the full variable domain: EAGVAQSPRYKIIEKRQSVAFWCNPISGHATLYWYQQILGQGPKLLIQFQNNGVVDDSQLPKDRFSAERLKGVDSTLKIQPAKLEDSAVYLCASSGLGLAGVRGEQYFGPGTRLTVT.

The V call is TRBV27, the J call TRBJ2-7; D unresolved. Germline lookup yields CDR1 MNHEY and CDR2 SMNVEV (reference sequence). V was shortened by 5 bases and J by 2 bases, with 4 bases between the two germline ends. CDR3 length: 11 residues. The CDR3 region is CASSRAYEQYF. CDR3 DNA: TGTGCCAGCAGTAGAGCCTACGAGCAGTACTTC.

The chain combines TRBV11-2 with TRBJ2-7; D is possibly TRBD2 (5 bases). This CDR3 comprises 15 residues. Germline V gives CDR1 SGHAT, CDR2 FQNNGV. V lost 5 bases to trimming and J lost 6 bases, with 20 bases between them. CDR3 in amino acids: CASSARAPLRVEQYF. Written as DNA, the CDR3 is TGTGCCAGCAGCGCCCGGGCTCCCCTGAGGGTCGAGCAGTACTTC. Full variable domain (missing parts from reference TRBV11-2 and TRBJ2-7): EAGVAQSPRYKIIEKRQSVAFWCNPISGHATLYWYQQILGQGPKLLIQFQNNGVVDDSQLPKDRFSAERLKGVDSTLKIQPAKLEDSAVYLCASSARAPLRVEQYFGPGTRLTVT.

The chain has TRBV28 and TRBJ2-7; 8 nucleotides agree with TRBD1. The germline V gene encodes CDR1 MDHEN and CDR2 SYDVKM. V was pared by 6 bases and J by 5 bases, with 9 bases of the junction left unmatched. This CDR3 region has 14 residues. The CDR3 is CASSPDRGMNEQYF. Written as DNA, the CDR3 is TGTGCCAGCAGCCCTGACAGGGGCATGAACGAGCAGTACTTC.

The gene calls are TRBV7-8 and TRBJ2-6; tentative D call: TRBD1 (5 bases). Trimming shortened V by 8 bases and J by 0 bases, and 11 bases separated the two germline ends. The CDR3 is 15 amino acids. The germline gives CDR1 SGHVS, CDR2 FQNEAQ. CDR3 region: CASGQVFSGANVLTF. Written as DNA, the CDR3 is TGTGCCAGCGGACAAGTCTTCTCTGGGGCCAACGTCCTGACTTTC.